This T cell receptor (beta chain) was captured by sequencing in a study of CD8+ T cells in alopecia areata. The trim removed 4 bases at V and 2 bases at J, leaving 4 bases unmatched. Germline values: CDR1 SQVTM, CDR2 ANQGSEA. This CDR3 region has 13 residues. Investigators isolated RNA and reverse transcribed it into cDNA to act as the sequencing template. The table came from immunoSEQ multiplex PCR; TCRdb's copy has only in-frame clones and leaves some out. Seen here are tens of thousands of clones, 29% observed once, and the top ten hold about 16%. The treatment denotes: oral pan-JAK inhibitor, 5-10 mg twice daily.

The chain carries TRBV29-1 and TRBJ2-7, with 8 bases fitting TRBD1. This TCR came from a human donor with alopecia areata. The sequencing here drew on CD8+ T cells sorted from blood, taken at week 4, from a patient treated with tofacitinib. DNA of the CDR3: TGCAGCGTTGGACAGGGGATGGCCTACGAGCAGTACTTC. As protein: CSVGQGMAYEQYF.